This T cell receptor beta chain was obtained from a study of early T cells in non-severe SARS-CoV-2 infection (dated by TCRdb to about 2021). As for the study more broadly: Because TCR sequencing was done on bulk RNA from unsorted whole blood, the alpha and beta chains could not be paired.

On the study overall, not on this receptor specifically: VDJdb matching was skewed toward anti-spike CD8 responses and likely underestimated virus-specific expansions, missing private and CD4 specificities.

The protocol used for the library was 5' RACE. Instrument on record: NextSeq 500. To correct for sequencing error and PCR bias, the TCR library protocol tagged individual cDNA molecules with unique molecular identifiers. Both TCR alpha and beta chains were sequenced, and tight co-correlation was observed between alpha and beta sequence abundances in each sample. The original pipeline was this. Decombinator V4 was used to perform V gene, J gene and CDR3 annotation of TCR sequences. Expanded TCRs were defined as changing significantly between any two time points under a Poisson model with p below 0.0001. TCR abundances were normalised to the total number of TCRs sequenced per sample and were expressed as counts per million. VDJdb, accessed 1 November 2021, was searched for CMV, EBV and SARS-CoV-2 annotated TCRs, excluding TCRs annotated for multiple antigens. The public reads were reanalyzed by TCRdb: fastp trimming at Q25, MiXCR alignment, in-frame beta chains only. Under each unique CDR3 protein, matching rows form one entry showing the most common genes and DNA. The V and J calls, along with clone size, are taken from TCRdb and not from the paper's own processing. The sample includes about 50,000 distinct CDR3 sequences, with roughly a tenth observed a single time. The ten largest clonotypes hold about 5.3% of the sample.

Concerning this clonotype: Its antigen is still unknown. No much larger clone exists at a distance of one base, and base qualities are not known.

Set within a cohort of healthcare workers in London, UK, this nested case-control study involved weekly PCR testing of nasopharyngeal swabs along with blood sampling. Healthcare workers were enrolled in the week of the UK lockdown, from 23 to 31 March 2020, and were followed every week for up to roughly 16 weeks. This TCR was sampled from an adult who was a healthcare worker with PCR-confirmed SARS-CoV-2 infection or an uninfected control (not recorded which). The sequences come from whole blood, collected at baseline.

In nucleotides, the sequence is TGTGCCAGCTCACCATTCCGGACAGGGGTAAACGAGCAGTACTTC. It codes for CASSPFRTGVNEQYF. In this chain, TRBV18 is recombined with TRBJ2-7; 9 bases in the middle match TRBD1. The CDR3 runs 15 residues from the cysteine to the phenylalanine. Here the CDR3 DNA is all that survives: 45 bases in frame from base 1. Relative to germline, V is missing 2 bases and J is missing 5 bases, with 7 bases of the junction outside any gene match. Looking up the germline V gene yields CDR1 KGHSH and CDR2 LQKENI.